The 9 T cell receptor beta chains presented below share a single source sample, sequenced in a study of spatial heterogeneity in lung cancer. General study findings and limits: In tumors, expanded intratumoral alpha and beta TCR counts tracked mutation counts.

Their specific antigens are unknown. Using its own MiXCR run on the 5' RACE reads, TCRdb lists one record per CDR3 protein. In the table there are around 18,000 distinct CDR3 sequences, 9.6% of which are singletons. Time point denoted: sample taken at primary tumor resection. The input for sequencing was lung tumor tissue, taken at surgery. The receptors were sampled from a female donor with early-stage non-small cell lung cancer.

Worth noting for this clonotype: Being off target in a library aimed at alpha chains, this beta chain has a size of little meaning. The chain has TRBV2 and TRBJ1-2; a possible D gene is TRBD1 (6 bases). The V end lost 7 bases, the J end lost 4 bases, and 10 bases lay between the germline ends. CDR1 and CDR2 from the germline V gene are SNHLY and FYNNEI. The CDR3 sequence is 12 residues long. The CDR3 loop reads CASTVDSYGYTF. The CDR3 DNA reads TGTGCCAGCACTGTGGACAGCTATGGCTACACCTTC.

There are many counts of this clonotype. The library was prepared for alpha chains; this beta chain is a stray read, so its frequency means little. The rearrangement joins TRBV7-8 to TRBJ1-1, with 10 bases aligning to TRBD1. With V trimmed by 5 bases and J by 1 base, 4 bases remained unmatched. CDR3 length equals 15 residues. The germline CDR1 and CDR2 sequences are SGHVS and FQNEAQ. This chain's CDR3 is CASSTGQGTNTEAFF. CDR3 nucleotides: TGTGCCAGCAGCACGGGACAGGGGACGAACACTGAAGCTTTCTTT.

In its sample, this clonotype ranks as medium-sized. As an off-target read in a library built for alpha chains, this beta chain has a frequency of little significance. The chain recombines TRBV7-8 with TRBJ2-3, with a possible D match to TRBD2 (5 bases). Germline V CDR1 and CDR2: SGHVS, FQNEAQ. The CDR3 covers 14 residues. V was cut by 6 bases and J by 1 base, with 11 bases left in between. CDR3 sequence (DNA): TGTGCCAGCAGTTTCCTGAGGGGCACAGATACGCAGTATTTT. This sequence encodes CASSFLRGTDTQYF.

This clonotype has just a few counts. In a library made to pick up alpha chains, this beta chain is a stray read with a size that means little. J is TRBJ2-3 and V is TRBV12-5; weak D call: TRBD2 (5 bases). The ends were cut back, 8 bases at V and 7 bases at J, with 10 bases in the middle. Germline loops: CDR1 LGHNT, CDR2 FRNRAP. The CDR3 covers 11 residues. Here the CDR3 DNA reads TGTGCTAGTTCGAGCGGAAATACGCAGTATTTT. Translated: CASSSGNTQYF.

Within the sample, this clonotype is medium-sized. This beta chain is a stray read from a library made for alpha chains; its abundance is not meaningful. The chain has TRBV3-1 and TRBJ1-6; TRBD1 is a possible D gene (5 bases). The CDR3 length is 14 residues. Trimming removed 2 bases at V and 8 bases at J, with 10 bases between. Per the germline V gene, CDR1 is LGHDT and CDR2 is YNNKEL (reference sequence). The DNA for the CDR3 is TGTGCCAGCAGCCAACTACAGGAGCATTCACCCCTCCACTTT. It yields the protein CASSQLQEHSPLHF.

This clonotype is judged medium-sized. A library made for alpha chains picked up this beta chain off target, so its size means little. The CDR3 region is CASSFQGAGANVLTF. CDR3 sequence (DNA): TGTGCCAGCAGTTTTCAGGGTGCTGGGGCCAACGTCCTGACTTTC. The genes are TRBV28 and TRBJ2-6; possibly TRBD1 for D (5 bases). CDR1 and CDR2 (germline): MDHEN, SYDVKM. The V end was cut by 3 bases, the J end by 2 bases, with 8 bases between. This CDR3 is built from 15 residues.

For this clonotype: This beta chain lies outside the target of a library built for alpha chains; its clone size means little. V usage is TRBV4-1 and J usage is TRBJ1-3, with 7 bases aligning to TRBD1. There are 19 residues in the CDR3. Germline-derived CDR1 and CDR2 are MGHRA and YSYEKL. The V gene end was trimmed by 0 bases and the J gene end by 0 bases; junction bases not matched to a gene: 11. As DNA, the CDR3 is TGCGCCAGCAGCCAAGATTCTCAGGGGGACCACCCCTCTGGAAACACCATATATTTT. The encoded protein is CASSQDSQGDHPSGNTIYF.

There are many counts of this clonotype. This beta chain turned up in a library designed for alpha chains; as an off-target read, its abundance says little. The chain links TRBV9 to TRBJ2-3; no firm D call. Trimming pared 0 bases from V and 7 bases from J, leaving 9 bases between. The CDR3 runs to 13 residues. In germline, CDR1 is SGDLS, CDR2 YYNGEE. The CDR3 region is CASSVDQGNTQYF. CDR3 nucleotides: TGTGCCAGCAGCGTAGATCAAGGAAATACGCAGTATTTT.

The sample holds a few counts of this clonotype. The library was prepared for alpha chains; this beta chain is a stray read, so its frequency means little. J is TRBJ1-2 and V is TRBV7-2, with TRBD1 as a possible D gene (6 bases). Per germline, CDR1 SGHTA and CDR2 FQGNSA. This CDR3 comprises 13 residues. V lost 0 bases to trimming and J lost 6 bases, with 8 bases between them. The CDR3 sequence is CASSLATGNGYTF. For the CDR3, the DNA is TGTGCCAGCAGCTTAGCTACAGGGAATGGCTACACCTTC. The entire variable domain, with the rest obtained from reference TRBV7-2 and TRBJ1-2, is as follows: GAGVSQSPSNKVTEKGKDVELRCDPISGHTALYWYRQSLGQGLEFLIYFQGNSAPDKSGLPSDRFSAERTGGSVSTLTIQRTQQEDSAVYLCASSLATGNGYTFGSGTRLTVV.